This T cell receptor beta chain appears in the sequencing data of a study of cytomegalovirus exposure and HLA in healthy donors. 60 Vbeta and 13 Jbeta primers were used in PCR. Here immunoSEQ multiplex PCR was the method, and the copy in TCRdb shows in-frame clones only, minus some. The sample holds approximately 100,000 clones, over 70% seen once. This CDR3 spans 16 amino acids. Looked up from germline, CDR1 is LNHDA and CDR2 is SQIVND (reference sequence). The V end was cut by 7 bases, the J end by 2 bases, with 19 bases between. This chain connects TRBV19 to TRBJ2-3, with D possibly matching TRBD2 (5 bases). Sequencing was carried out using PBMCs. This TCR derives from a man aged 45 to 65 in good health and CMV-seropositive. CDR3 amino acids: CASTPSSAGITDTQYF. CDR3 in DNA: TGTGCCAGTACCCCTTCGTCCGCGGGCATCACAGATACGCAGTATTTT.